This T cell receptor beta chain was sequenced for a study of post-analysis software for immune sequencing data. General study results and limits: Patients with multiple sclerosis recorded significantly lower normalized Chao1 diversity than controls, the study found. Compared with controls, patients had more of 4 or 5 TRBV segments, including TRBV5-6, TRBV5-1 and TRBV20-1.

Built from TCR beta cDNA, the libraries had unique molecular identifiers in them. In TCRdb, the PCR reads were re-called with MiXCR into one record per CDR3 protein. The sample carries roughly 730,000 distinct CDR3 sequences, around 27% recorded once. The CDR3 covers 15 residues. Trimming removed 2 bases at V and 9 bases at J, with 18 bases between. Germline V gene data show CDR1 as SGHRS and CDR2 as YFSETQ. For this clonotype: The target antigen is unknown.

The receptor comes from a girl aged 5 to 17 with multiple sclerosis. The sample taken for sequencing was blood. J is TRBJ2-4 and V is TRBV5-1; perhaps TRBD1 as D (6 bases). CDR3 region: CASSFGQRGLSIQYF. CDR3 DNA sequence: TGCGCCAGCAGCTTCGGACAGAGAGGTTTAAGCATTCAGTACTTC.